The sequence of this T cell receptor beta chain was determined in a study of blood T cell repertoires in COVID-19. About the study: Samples representing acute and convalescent COVID-19 were sourced from the United States, Italy and Spain. Sources were T cells, B-cell-depleted T cells, or PBMCs; the material itself was cDNA or gDNA.

The CDR3 extends over 15 amino acids. Germline values: CDR1 SQVTM, CDR2 ANQGSEA. J lost 2 bases, V lost 7 bases, and 6 bases had no gene match. Followed over time, Seattle patients had been enrolled while infection was active. Original data processing: Estimated nucleated cell counts came from reference gene primer amplification. The table came from immunoSEQ multiplex PCR; TCRdb's copy has only in-frame clones and leaves some out. V and J calls and clone size are as listed in that table; D and trimming were resolved from the DNA. The sample carries 200,000 to 250,000 clones, more than 70% recorded once.

The chain joins TRBV29-1 to TRBJ2-3; 13 bases match TRBD2. This TCR was sampled from a woman of 80 years or more with COVID-19, enrolled during active disease. The source material was peripheral blood. CDR3 DNA: TGCAGCGGGGGGGGACTAGCGGGACCCACAGATACGCAGTATTTT. The encoded protein is CSGGGLAGPTDTQYF.